In its sample, the clone carrying this TCR beta chain was seen many times. Its antigen is still unknown. The sample originates from a study of early T cells in non-severe SARS-CoV-2 infection. Trimming took off 2 bases at V and 1 base at J, with 11 bases between the two ends. Germline values: CDR1 SGHAT, CDR2 FQNNGV. The CDR3 consists of 15 residues. General study findings and limits: Database matching using VDJdb favored anti-spike CD8 responses, with private and CD4 specificities left missing.

Researchers attached unique molecular identifiers to individual cDNA molecules. TCRdb redid the calling of the 5' RACE reads with MiXCR, one entry per CDR3 protein. The data hold fewer than 60,000 distinct CDR3 sequences, with approximately 4.1% observed a single time. This chain joins TRBV11-2 and TRBJ1-1, with a tentative D call TRBD1 (6 bases). The sample consisted of whole blood. The TCR was taken from an adult who was a healthcare worker with PCR-confirmed SARS-CoV-2 infection or an uninfected control (not recorded which). CDR3 bases: TGTGCCAGCAGCTTACGGGGGGCGTCGAACACTGAAGCTTTCTTT. Protein product: CASSLRGASNTEAFF.